Ten or more counts support the clone carrying this TCR beta chain. The antigen remains undetermined. Germline is not matched at one junction end, which may reflect a read error. These data are taken from a study of blood T cells in healthy people across ages. Overall study results and limits: While age rose, TCR beta diversity per million T cells dropped in a roughly linear way.

Ranging in age from about 6 to 95, the donors were healthy Caucasian individuals from Russia. Each donor had about 10 milliliters of peripheral blood drawn. Germline values: CDR1 SGHRS, CDR2 YFSETQ. This CDR3 comprises 14 residues. The authors ran a second PCR of 7 to 11 cycles using a sample-barcoded 5' primer and a J-beta primer mix. Using its own MiXCR run on the 5' RACE reads, TCRdb lists one record per CDR3 protein. This table holds hundreds of thousands of distinct CDR3 sequences, about 30% found once. J is TRBJ2-5 and V is TRBV5-1; D gene uncertain. Sequencing input: blood. The TCR was taken from a woman of 80 years or more in good health. The CDR3 is CANSPTVSQETQYF. CDR3 bases: TGCGCCAACAGCCCGACGGTGTCCCAAGAGACCCAGTACTTC.